These 23 T cell receptor beta chains were all obtained from the same sample, sequenced in a study of T-cell reconstitution after alpha-beta-depleted transplantation in children. Unique molecular identifiers were incorporated when the TCRbeta library was constructed. TCRdb independently ran MiXCR on the PCR reads; one entry per CDR3 protein. The sample gives some 600,000 distinct CDR3 sequences, 10% to 15% of which show up once; around 2.2% is in the top ten. The source was PBMCs, mostly from graft donor cells, collected 360 days after TCRalphabeta/CD19-depleted stem cell transplant. The source of these receptors is a male patient aged 5 to 17 who had a stem cell transplant for acute myeloid leukemia, so the T cells may come from the graft donor.

The chain recombines TRBV12-3 or TRBV12-4 with TRBJ1-2, with 8 bases matching TRBD1. V lost 5 bases to trimming and J lost 8 bases; unmatched junction nucleotides: 13. CDR3 length: 15 residues. The DNA of the CDR3 is TGTGCCAGCAGTCCGGTTGGGAGGACAGGGAACGGCTACACCTTC. Translation: CASSPVGRTGNGYTF.

V is TRBV6-2 or TRBV6-3 and J is TRBJ2-7; 9 bases match TRBD1. The J segment lost 4 bases and the V segment lost 5 bases, leaving 6 bases of the junction unmatched. CDR1 MNHEY and CDR2 SVGEGT come from the germline V gene. The CDR3 has 14 amino acids. DNA for the CDR3: TGTGCCAGCAGTAAACCGGGACAGGGATACGAGCAGTACTTC. This gives the protein CASSKPGQGYEQYF.

This clonotype occurred a few times. This rearrangement joins TRBV12-3 or TRBV12-4 to TRBJ2-7, with D perhaps matching TRBD1 (6 bases). With 8 bases removed from V and 4 bases from J, the gap between germline ends came to 15 bases. CDR3 length: 13 amino acids. The CDR3: CASQGRMAYEQYF. The CDR3 bases are TGTGCCAGCCAGGGGCGGATGGCTTACGAGCAGTACTTC.

This clonotype appeared a few times. The J gene is TRBJ2-7, the V gene TRBV7-9; D is uncertain. CDR3 length: 14 residues. Between the trimmed V and J ends, which lost 6 bases and 2 bases, there was a span of 14 bases. Germline V lookup: CDR1 SEHNR, CDR2 FQNEAQ (reference sequence). The CDR3 bases are TGTGCCAGCAGTCCAATTCTGTTCCCCTACGAGCAGTACTTC. Amino acid sequence: CASSPILFPYEQYF. Complete variable domain (other parts from reference TRBV7-9 and TRBJ2-7): DTGVSQNPRHKITKRGQNVTFRCDPISEHNRLYWYRQTLGQGPEFLTYFQNEAQLEKSRLLSDRFSAERPKGSFSTLEIQRTEQGDSAMYLCASSPILFPYEQYFGPGTRLTVT.

This clonotype has only a few counts. This chain uses TRBV12-5 with TRBJ1-1; D gene unclear. The CDR3 is made up of 13 amino acids. V lost 6 bases and J 1 base, leaving 9 bases between the germline ends. In germline, CDR1 is LGHNT, CDR2 FRNRAP. The CDR3 spells CASGKGGNTEAFF. As DNA, the CDR3 is TGTGCTAGTGGGAAGGGCGGGAACACTGAAGCTTTCTTT.

This clonotype was recorded at least ten times. The chain employs TRBV6-5 and TRBJ2-7; 9 nucleotides line up with TRBD1. The CDR3 spans 16 residues. V trimming: 2 bases; J trimming: 1 base; junction bases outside the gene matches: 6. Germline CDR1 is MNHEY and CDR2 is SVGAGI. CDR3 in DNA: TGTGCCAGCAGTTACGGACAGGGGAAGCGGTCCTACGAGCAGTACTTC. It specifies CASSYGQGKRSYEQYF.

A few counts support this clonotype. The rearrangement uses TRBV20-1 and TRBJ2-3; D remains unclear. Germline CDR1 is DFQATT and CDR2 is SNEGSKA (reference sequence). The V end lost 3 bases, the J end lost 10 bases, and 11 bases lay between the germline ends. This CDR3 comprises 11 residues. DNA of the CDR3: TGCAGTGCTAGCCTAGGAGTGGCGCAGTATTTT. Protein product: CSASLGVAQYF.

This clonotype was detected a few times. This chain uses TRBV12-3 or TRBV12-4 with TRBJ2-4; D is perhaps TRBD2 (6 bases). CDR3 length: 16 residues. V lost 2 bases and J lost 3, with 14 bases in between. CDR3 bases: TGTGCCAGCAGTTTAATCCTGGGGGGTGTCAAAAACATTCAGTACTTC. Amino acid sequence: CASSLILGGVKNIQYF.

This clonotype was observed many times. The genes are TRBV7-6 and TRBJ2-4; 15 nucleotides match TRBD2. The CDR3 spans 20 residues. The V gene end was trimmed by 4 bases and the J gene end by 3 bases; junction bases not matched to a gene: 13. The germline CDR1 and CDR2 sequences are SGHVS and FNYEAQ. CDR3 protein: CASSSGPGLAGGPIKNIQYF. CDR3 DNA sequence: TGTGCCAGCAGCTCTGGCCCCGGACTAGCGGGAGGGCCTATCAAAAACATTCAGTACTTC. Variable domain in full (rest from reference TRBV7-6 and TRBJ2-4): GAGVSQSPRYKVTKRGQDVALRCDPISGHVSLYWYRQALGQGPEFLTYFNYEAQQDKSGLPNDRFSAERPEGSISTLTIQRTEQRDSAMYRCASSSGPGLAGGPIKNIQYFGAGTRLSVL.

This clonotype has only a few counts. This sequence joins TRBV20-1 and TRBJ2-5; 14 bases align to TRBD2. V dropped 5 bases and J dropped 4; count of bases not matched to a gene: 9. Germline V gene lookup returns CDR1 DFQATT and CDR2 SNEGSKA (reference sequence). The CDR3 consists of 16 residues. DNA for the CDR3: TGCAGTGCTCTCGGACTAGCGGGAGGTGTTGGAGAGACCCAGTACTTC. Translation: CSALGLAGGVGETQYF.

The V gene is TRBV12-3 or TRBV12-4, the J gene TRBJ2-7; D unclear. V lost 6 bases, J lost 7 bases, and 10 bases lay in between. The CDR3 length is 11 residues. The CDR3 DNA follows: TGTGCCAGCAGGTCCCTTGGGGAGCAGTACTTC. Its translation is CASRSLGEQYF.

Of note for this clonotype: Compared with germline, one end of the junction differs, possibly owing to a read error. V usage is TRBV14 and J usage is TRBJ2-7; D might be TRBD2 (5 bases). CDR1 and CDR2 (germline): SGHDN, FVKESK. This CDR3 contains 14 residues. In DNA, the CDR3 is TGTGCCAGCAGCCCCGTGGGAGACTCCCACGAGCAGTACTTC. Translating it yields CASSPVGDSHEQYF.

The chain joins TRBV24-1 to TRBJ2-3; no definite D call. The CDR3 covers 14 residues. The germline gives CDR1 KGHDR, CDR2 SFDVKD. Trimming left V 3 bases short and J 1 base short, with 7 bases between. The CDR3 sequence: CATSDPDGTDTQYF. Written as DNA, the CDR3 is TGTGCCACCAGTGATCCAGACGGCACAGATACGCAGTATTTT.

V usage is TRBV3-1 and J usage is TRBJ2-2; possibly TRBD1 for D (6 bases). The germline V gene has CDR1 LGHDT and CDR2 YNNKEL (reference sequence). There are 15 residues in the CDR3. Trimming shortened V by 4 bases and J by 5 bases, and 14 bases separated the two germline ends. The DNA for the CDR3 is TGTGCCAGCAGCCTCCACCCAGGGGATACCGGGGAGCTGTTTTTT. Residues: CASSLHPGDTGELFF.

This clonotype was observed at least ten times. This chain connects TRBV2 to TRBJ2-7; 13 nucleotides agree with TRBD2. V lost 10 bases, J lost 3 bases, and 12 bases stayed unmatched. The CDR3 length is 16 residues. Germline CDR1 SNHLY, CDR2 FYNNEI. The CDR3 nucleotides read TGTGCCACCATAAGGGAAGGACTAGCGGGAGTCTACGAGCAGTACTTC. The encoded protein is CATIREGLAGVYEQYF.

This clonotype was recorded at least ten times. The CDR3 sequence: CASSRLSLVRYNEQFF. CDR3 in DNA: TGTGCCAGCAGTCGTTTATCACTAGTAAGATACAATGAGCAGTTCTTC. This rearrangement joins TRBV28 to TRBJ2-1, with D tentatively TRBD2 (5 bases). Germline assignment: CDR1 MDHEN and CDR2 SYDVKM. CDR3 size: 16 residues. Trimming cost V 5 bases and J 4 bases, with 18 bases left between them.

A few counts support this clonotype. The chain is built from TRBV29-1 and TRBJ2-2, with D unresolved. Trimming stripped 1 base from V and 4 bases from J, with 16 bases between. The CDR3 sequence is 16 residues long. The germline V gene encodes CDR1 SQVTM and CDR2 ANQGSEA. The CDR3 nucleotides read TGCAGCGTTGAAGGGTCTTACTCACGGAGCACCGGGGAGCTGTTTTTT. This encodes CSVEGSYSRSTGELFF.

Only a few counts were recorded for this clonotype. The V gene is TRBV7-9, the J gene TRBJ2-7; 7 positions agree with TRBD1. Germline CDR1 reads SEHNR; CDR2 reads FQNEAQ (reference sequence). V was clipped by 3 bases and J by 5 bases; unmatched bases: 7. The CDR3 length is 14 residues. CDR3 bases: TGTGCCAGCAGCTTCCTCCGGGACAGAGACGAGCAGTACTTC. Protein: CASSFLRDRDEQYF.

This rearrangement joins TRBV18 to TRBJ2-7; possibly TRBD1 for D (5 bases). The CDR3 is 11 residues long. V shed 10 bases and J shed 9 bases, with 16 bases lying between them. Per germline, CDR1 KGHSH and CDR2 LQKENI. CDR3 loop: CATGAQGRQYF. The CDR3 bases are TGTGCCACGGGCGCGCAGGGAAGGCAGTACTTC.

This clonotype was detected many times. The CDR3 DNA is TGTGCCAGCAGTTACGGGGAACAGGGGGTCTCTGGCTACACCTTC. It yields the protein CASSYGEQGVSGYTF. This chain uses TRBV6-5 with TRBJ1-2; 8 nucleotides match TRBD1. Per germline, CDR1 MNHEY and CDR2 SVGAGI. The CDR3 has 15 residues. The trim removed 2 bases at V and 7 bases at J, leaving 9 bases unmatched.

V usage is TRBV7-9 and J usage is TRBJ2-1; 8 nucleotides agree with TRBD2. The CDR3 is 16 amino acids. Trimming cost V 4 bases and J 2 bases; bases outside gene matches: 7. The germline V gene encodes CDR1 SEHNR and CDR2 FQNEAQ (reference sequence). DNA of the CDR3: TGTGCCAGCAGCTCAGGACTAGCAAGCGCCTACAATGAGCAGTTCTTC. It encodes CASSSGLASAYNEQFF. The variable domain in full, with the rest retrieved from reference TRBV7-9 and TRBJ2-1, is DTGVSQNPRHKITKRGQNVTFRCDPISEHNRLYWYRQTLGQGPEFLTYFQNEAQLEKSRLLSDRFSAERPKGSFSTLEIQRTEQGDSAMYLCASSSGLASAYNEQFFGPGTRLTVL.

The chain is built from TRBV6-5 and TRBJ1-1; D not resolved. The germline V and J ends were trimmed by 1 base and 4 bases, with 10 bases remaining between them. CDR3 length: 14 residues. Germline loops: CDR1 MNHEY, CDR2 SVGAGI. CDR3 nucleotides: TGTGCCAGCAGTTACTTGGGGTTTGGCACTGAAGCTTTCTTT. As protein: CASSYLGFGTEAFF.

The chain uses TRBV7-2 and TRBJ2-7; 8 nucleotides agree with TRBD2. From germline, CDR1 is SGHTA and CDR2 FQGNSA. V dropped 2 bases and J dropped 2; count of bases not matched to a gene: 11. The CDR3 loop spans 17 amino acids. CDR3: CASSLLRASGLTYEQYF. DNA of the CDR3: TGTGCCAGCAGCTTACTTCGGGCTAGCGGGTTAACCTACGAGCAGTACTTC.